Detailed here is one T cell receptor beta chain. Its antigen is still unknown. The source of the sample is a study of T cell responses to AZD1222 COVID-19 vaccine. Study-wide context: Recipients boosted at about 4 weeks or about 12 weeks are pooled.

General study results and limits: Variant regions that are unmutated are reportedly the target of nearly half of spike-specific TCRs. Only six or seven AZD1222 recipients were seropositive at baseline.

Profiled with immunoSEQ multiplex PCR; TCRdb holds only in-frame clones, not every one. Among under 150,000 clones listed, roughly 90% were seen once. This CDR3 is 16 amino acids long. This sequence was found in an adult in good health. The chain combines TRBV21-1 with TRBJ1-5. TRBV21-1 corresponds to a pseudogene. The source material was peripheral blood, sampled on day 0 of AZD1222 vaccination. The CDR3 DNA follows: TGTGCCAGCAGCACAGCGGGGGACTCTAGCAATCAGCCCCAGCATTTT. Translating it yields CASSTAGDSSNQPQHF.